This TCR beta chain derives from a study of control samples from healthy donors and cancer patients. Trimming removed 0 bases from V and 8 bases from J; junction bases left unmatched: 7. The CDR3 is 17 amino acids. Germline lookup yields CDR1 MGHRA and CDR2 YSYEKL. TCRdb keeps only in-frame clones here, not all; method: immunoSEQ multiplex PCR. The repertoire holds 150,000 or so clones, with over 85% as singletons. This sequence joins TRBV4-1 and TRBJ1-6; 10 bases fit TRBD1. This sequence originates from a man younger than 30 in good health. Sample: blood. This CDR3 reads CASSQDVIGTGDSPLHF. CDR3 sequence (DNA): TGCGCCAGCAGCCAAGATGTAATAGGGACAGGGGATTCACCCCTCCACTTT.